This TCR beta chain was found in a study of blood T cells in healthy people across ages. Study-wide results and limits: Donors of long life had a larger count of naive CD4+ cells and greater diversity than aged donors.

This clonotype was detected only a few times. The antigen remains unidentified. No fewer than 6 million PBMCs went into each sample. A second PCR of roughly 7 to 11 cycles used a sample-barcoded 5' primer and a J-beta primer mix. Via MiXCR, TCRdb re-called the 5' RACE reads, giving one row per CDR3 protein. The table has 600,000 or so distinct CDR3 sequences, around 21% seen once. The source of this sequence is a man between 65 and 80 years old in good health. Sequenced input: blood.

The CDR3 sequence: CASSLTTGDYGYTF. The DNA for the CDR3 is TGTGCCAGCTCATTGACGACAGGGGACTATGGCTACACCTTC. The chain carries TRBV2 and TRBJ1-2; the match to TRBD1 covers 8 bases. This CDR3 is built from 14 residues. V gave up 8 bases and J gave up 3 bases; unmatched junction bases: 8. CDR1 SNHLY and CDR2 FYNNEI come from the germline V gene.